This T cell receptor (beta chain) was documented in a study of CD8 T cells in ankylosing spondylitis. Study results and caveats: From matched ankylosing spondylitis synovial fluid, disease-linked clones were reportedly recovered at significantly enriched levels. In peripheral blood, disease-linked CD8+ clones occurred at relatively low frequencies.

This clonotype was counted at least ten times. The antigen remains undetermined. Quantitative 5'-RACE with molecular barcodes generated TCR beta libraries. TCRdb reanalysed the 5' RACE reads using MiXCR and keeps one entry per CDR3 protein. The sample lists about 230,000 distinct CDR3 sequences, over 7% occurring once. The sample taken for sequencing was blood, either unsorted or a sorted T cell fraction (not recorded which). The source of this sequence is a female donor with ankylosing spondylitis or in good health (not recorded which).

The chain's CDR3 is CSASGSYEQYF. The DNA for the CDR3 is TGCAGCGCCAGCGGGAGTTACGAGCAGTACTTC. This chain uses TRBV29-1 with TRBJ2-7; 8 bases are a match to TRBD2. Trimming took 7 bases from V and 4 from J; bases not matched to a gene: 3. The CDR3 sequence is 11 residues long. Germline V gene sequence: CDR1 SQVTM, CDR2 ANQGSEA.